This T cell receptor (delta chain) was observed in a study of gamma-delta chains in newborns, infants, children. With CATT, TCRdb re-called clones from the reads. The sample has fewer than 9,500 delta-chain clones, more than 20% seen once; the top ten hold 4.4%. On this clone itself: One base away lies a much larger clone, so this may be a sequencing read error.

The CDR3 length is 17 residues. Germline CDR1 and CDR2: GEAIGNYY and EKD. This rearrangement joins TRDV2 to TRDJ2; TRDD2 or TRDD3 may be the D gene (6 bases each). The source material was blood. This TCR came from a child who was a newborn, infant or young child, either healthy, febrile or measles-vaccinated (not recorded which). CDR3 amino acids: CACDTVGDPTLAAQLFF. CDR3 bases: TGTGCCTGTGACACCGTTGGGGATCCTACTTTGGCAGCACAACTCTTCTTT.